This TCR beta chain was retrieved from a study of cytomegalovirus exposure and HLA in healthy donors. Study as a whole: There were 90 million to 130 million unique TCR beta sequences, drawn from 180 million or so T cells, in an earlier analysis.

Primers: 60 Vbeta forward and 13 Jbeta reverse. The repertoire was sequenced with immunoSEQ multiplex PCR; TCRdb's copy has only in-frame clones and lacks some. Of tens of thousands of clones listed, 60% to 65% are singletons. Study observations and caveats: When analyzed later, the rates of TCR association showed variation by HLA locus, with DRB1 the most and HLA-C the fewest. Exclusion applied to some V segments, including TRBV6-2 and TRBV6-3, as they were indistinguishable. As was reported, the classifier diagnosed cytomegalovirus status with high specificity and sensitivity.

This clone has only a few counts. Its target is unknown. Germline assignment: CDR1 GTSNPN and CDR2 SVGIG (reference sequence). The CDR3 has 20 amino acids. The trim removed 0 bases at V and 2 bases at J, leaving 18 bases unmatched. Input material: PBMCs. This clonotype originated in a human donor in good health. The chain couples TRBV30 to TRBJ2-5; 10 bases align to TRBD2. The CDR3 DNA reads as TGTGCCTGGAGTGTCCCGGCAGGGGGGGTCCAGCGGGGGGGACAAGAGACCCAGTACTTC. Residues: CAWSVPAGGVQRGGQETQYF.